The clone carrying this T cell receptor beta chain was counted between two and nine times. Its antigen is not known. TCR beta CDR3 sequences were amplified from RNA transcripts. A first-round RT-PCR of the TCR CDR3 used the HTBI primer set. TCRdb processed the multiplex PCR reads anew with MiXCR; each CDR3 protein has one entry. This table has roughly 570,000 distinct CDR3 sequences, under 60% appearing once. The data originate from a study of T cells in Graves' hyperthyroidism and ophthalmopathy. CDR3 length: 14 amino acids. The germline V gene has CDR1 MNHNS and CDR2 SASEGT. With 5 bases removed from V and 8 bases from J, the gap between germline ends came to 15 bases. Investigators excluded patients with uncontrolled infection, other autoimmune disease, pregnancy or lactation. Orbital computed tomography, thyroid ultrasound, serum thyroxine and TRAb, and clinical symptoms together informed the diagnoses.

General study findings and limits: Prediction of ophthalmopathy progression came a median around 7.1 months pre-onset. A model of 13 V-J pairs discriminated ophthalmopathy from stable hyperthyroidism.

The TCR was taken from an adult woman with Graves' disease, either hyperthyroidism or ophthalmopathy (not recorded which). The chain joins TRBV6-1 to TRBJ1-4; D is undetermined. Material for sequencing was peripheral blood or thyroid tissue (not recorded which). CDR3 in amino acids: CASSLIMGGEKLFF. The DNA for the CDR3 is TGTGCCAGCAGTCTAATAATGGGCGGAGAAAAACTGTTTTTT.